The subject of this entry is one T cell receptor beta chain. The antigen is unknown. 13 Jbeta primers and 60 Vbeta primers were used for the PCR. The authors' processing: Unique TCR beta chains numbered about 79 million in a later analysis, with around 11 million shared. Using immunoSEQ multiplex PCR, the repertoire was profiled, and TCRdb retains in-frame clones only, with some absent. V, J and clone size are taken as reported in that table, and D and trimming were inferred from the DNA itself. The sample holds around 220,000 clones, roughly four fifths seen once. The V gene lost 7 bases and the J gene lost 2 bases, with 9 bases spanning the gap. The CDR3 runs to 12 residues. Per the germline V gene, CDR1 is SGHAT and CDR2 is FQNNGV. The data derive from a study of cytomegalovirus exposure and HLA in healthy donors. Study overall: Most genotyped donors, about four fifths of around 370, had Caucasian-associated genetic ancestry.

Points from the study as a whole: Presence/absence analyses assumed roughly uniform sequencing depth across donors, which may not hold.

The clonotype comes from a girl between 10 and 17 years old in good health and CMV-seronegative. The rearrangement joins TRBV11-2 to TRBJ2-7; D unclear. The material sequenced was PBMCs. This CDR3 is CASTTSTYEQYF. The CDR3 region has the DNA TGTGCCAGCACCACATCAACCTACGAGCAGTACTTC.